The rows below give T cell receptor beta chains drawn from one sample of a study of cytomegalovirus exposure and HLA in healthy donors. Method: immunoSEQ multiplex PCR; TCRdb's copy keeps in-frame clones and lacks some. The top ten hold under 0.6% of the sample, which has about 250,000 clones, approximately 78% seen once. Sequenced input: PBMCs. The receptors come from a boy between 10 and 17 years old in good health and CMV-seronegative. CDR3s include the opening cysteine and the closing phenylalanine or tryptophan. The D gene is left open where the match is weak. Some rows mark clone size as missing; the rest say once, few, many or name a class of expanded clone.

D	J	V	size	DNA	CDR3
TRBD1	TRBJ1-2	TRBV2	NA	TGTGCCAAGCAAGTGACAGGGACCTATGGCTACACCTTC	CAKQVTGTYGYTF
NA	TRBJ1-5	TRBV30	NA	TGTGCCTGGAGTGAGGGGGGCAATCAGCCCCAGCATTTT	CAWSEGGNQPQHF
NA	TRBJ1-2	TRBV15	NA	TGTGCCACCAGCAGAGGACAGCGCTATGGCTACACCTTC	CATSRGQRYGYTF
NA	TRBJ1-3	TRBV6-1	NA	TGTGCCAGCAGTGAAGCTTTAGGGCAGGGTGGAAACACCATATATTTT	CASSEALGQGGNTIYF
NA	TRBJ1-4	TRBV30	once	TGTGCCTGGAGCACAACCGGGACTTGGGAAAAACTGTTTTTT	CAWSTTGTWEKLFF
NA	TRBJ2-6	TRBV27	NA	TGTGCCAGCAGACTTACTCATTCTGACTCTGGGGCCAACGTCCTGACTTTC	CASRLTHSDSGANVLTF
NA	TRBJ1-2	TRBV11-2	NA	TGTGCCAGCAGCTTCGCCACAGGAGCTAACTATGGCTACACCTTC	CASSFATGANYGYTF
TRBD1	TRBJ1-4	TRBV9	NA	TGTGCCAGCAGCCCCAACAGGGGACATTCCTCCCTGGAGGATGAAAAACTGTTTTTT	CASSPNRGHSSLEDEKLFF
TRBD1	TRBJ1-1	TRBV13	few	TGTGCCAGCAGCTTAATGACAGGGTACGGTGAAGCTTTCTTT	CASSLMTGYGEAFF
NA	TRBJ1-3	TRBV7-2	NA	TGTGCCAGCAGCTTGACGACAGACTCTGGAAACACCATATATTTT	CASSLTTDSGNTIYF
TRBD2	TRBJ2-1	TRBV11-3	NA	TGTGCCAGCAGCTTAGAGAACACCGGGACTAGGGAGCAGTTCTTC	CASSLENTGTREQFF
NA	TRBJ1-6	TRBV7-9	once	TGTGCCAGCAGCTTTACAGTTAATAATTCACCCCTCCACTTT	CASSFTVNNSPLHF
NA	TRBJ2-7	TRBV30	NA	TGTGCCTGGACCCCCGAGGAGGACTCCTACGAGCAGTACTTC	CAWTPEEDSYEQYF
NA	TRBJ1-1	TRBV29-1	NA	TGCAGCGTCCCCCCAGGGTCCTCGCACACTGAAGCTTTCTTT	CSVPPGSSHTEAFF
NA	TRBJ1-1	TRBV25-1	NA	TGTGCCAGCAGTGGGACAGCAACTGAAGCTTTCTTT	CASSGTATEAFF
NA	TRBJ1-6	TRBV6-9	NA	TGTGCCAGCAGTTTCGGAGGGAGCTCCTATAATTCACCCCTCCACTTT	CASSFGGSSYNSPLHF
NA	TRBJ2-7	TRBV5-1	few	TGCGCCAGCAGCCCCGTTCCCAGCTCCTACGAGCAGTACTTC	CASSPVPSSYEQYF
TRBD1	TRBJ2-7	TRBV30	NA	TGTGCCTGGAGATCGGACAGGGGGGTTAGCGAGCAGTACTTC	CAWRSDRGVSEQYF
NA	TRBJ1-1	TRBV6-5	NA	TGTGCCAGCTGGAGGGAAAACACTGAAGCTTTCTTT	CASWRENTEAFF
TRBD1	TRBJ1-1	TRBV7-9	NA	TGTGCCAGCAGCCGGACAGGGAACACTGAAGCTTTCTTT	CASSRTGNTEAFF
TRBD2	TRBJ2-1	TRBV5-1	NA	TGCGCCAGCAGTGATACTAGCGGGACTTACAATGAGCAGTTCTTC	CASSDTSGTYNEQFF
NA	TRBJ2-7	TRBV29-1	once	TGCAGCGTTGGGGTGACTCCACGCGACGAGCAGTACTTC	CSVGVTPRDEQYF
TRBD1	TRBJ2-7	TRBV2	NA	TGTGCCAGCAGTCTGCGGGACAGGGAAGGATACGAGCAGTACTTC	CASSLRDREGYEQYF
TRBD2	TRBJ2-1	TRBV9	NA	TGTGCCAGCAGCGTAGATGCGGGAGAGTGGAATGAGCAGTTCTTC	CASSVDAGEWNEQFF
NA	TRBJ1-1	TRBV5-4	few	TGTGCCAGCAGCGGGGTGCAGGGTATGAACACTGAAGCTTTCTTT	CASSGVQGMNTEAFF
TRBD1	TRBJ2-2	TRBV6-1	NA	TGTGCCAGCAGGACAGGGGTCACCGGGGAGCTGTTTTTT	CASRTGVTGELFF
TRBD2	TRBJ2-5	TRBV19	NA	TGTGCCAGTACTAGACTAGCGGGTGGAGAGACCCAGTACTTC	CASTRLAGGETQYF
NA	TRBJ1-2	TRBV5-1	NA	TGCGCCAGCAGCGGGGGGGGAGATCGTGGCTACACCTTC	CASSGGGDRGYTF
NA	TRBJ1-4	TRBV30	NA	TGTGCCTGGAGTGTCCCCCTAACCCTGGTGAGAGAAAAACTGTTTTTT	CAWSVPLTLVREKLFF
NA	TRBJ1-6	TRBV9	NA	TGTGCCAGCAGCGTTCTTGGGAGCTCCTATAATTCACCCCTCCACTTT	CASSVLGSSYNSPLHF
NA	TRBJ1-2	TRBV14	NA	TGTGCCAGCAGCCAAGATCTGGATACAGGCGGACGCACCTTC	CASSQDLDTGGRTF
TRBD2	TRBJ2-7	TRBV5-1	NA	TGCGCCAGCAGCTTGGTTCTAGCGGGGACTTTCTACGAGCAGTACTTC	CASSLVLAGTFYEQYF
NA	TRBJ1-2	TRBV7-9	NA	TGTGCCAGCAGCTTAGCAGGGGGTCTGGAGGGCTACACCTTC	CASSLAGGLEGYTF
NA	TRBJ1-1	TRBV2	NA	TGTGCCAGCAGGTCGGGGGTAGGGGATGAAGCTTTCTTT	CASRSGVGDEAFF
NA	TRBJ2-1	TRBV9	NA	TGTGCCAGCAGCGTAGGGGGCGCGTCCAATGAGCAGTTCTTC	CASSVGGASNEQFF
TRBD2	TRBJ2-3	TRBV18	NA	TGTGCCAGCTCACCTACCGGGACTAGCGGCACAGATACGCAGTATTTT	CASSPTGTSGTDTQYF
TRBD1	TRBJ2-7	TRBV6-1	once	TGTGCCAGCAGCTCCCTCACAGGGGATTACGAGCAGTACTTC	CASSSLTGDYEQYF
NA	TRBJ1-3	TRBV4-2	NA	TGTGCCAGCAGCCTTAGTCAGACTGGGAACACCATATATTTT	CASSLSQTGNTIYF
TRBD1	TRBJ2-7	TRBV7-6	NA	TGTGCCAGCAGCTCCACAGGGGGGAGGTATTACGAGCAGTACTTC	CASSSTGGRYYEQYF
TRBD2	TRBJ2-2	TRBV9	NA	TGTGCCAGCAGCGTAGAACTAGCGGGAGCGGGCACCGGGGAGCTGTTTTTT	CASSVELAGAGTGELFF
NA	TRBJ1-5	TRBV6-1	NA	TGTGCCAGCAGCCGAAAGGGGATAAGGCAGCCCCAGCATTTT	CASSRKGIRQPQHF
NA	TRBJ1-4	TRBV19	NA	TGTGCCAGTAGTATAGTGAGTGCAACTAATGAAAAACTGTTTTTT	CASSIVSATNEKLFF
TRBD2	TRBJ2-1	TRBV6-1	NA	TGTGCCAGCAGTGAATTACTAGCGGGGTTTAAGGTTGACAATGAGCAGTTCTTC	CASSELLAGFKVDNEQFF
NA	TRBJ2-7	TRBV5-6	NA	TGTGCCAGCAGCTTTAATCTCTACGAGCAGTACTTC	CASSFNLYEQYF
NA	TRBJ2-7	TRBV29-1	once	TGCAGCGTTGAAGATCGGGAAGCTTACGAGCAGTACTTC	CSVEDREAYEQYF
TRBD1	TRBJ1-2	TRBV7-9	NA	TGTGCCAGCAGCGCTATAGGACAGGGCTATGGCTACACCTTC	CASSAIGQGYGYTF
NA	TRBJ1-3	TRBV6-5	NA	TGTGCCAGCAGTTACTCATTCGGGGCTGGAAACACCATATATTTT	CASSYSFGAGNTIYF
TRBD1	TRBJ1-2	TRBV5-4	NA	TGTGCCAGCAGCCTACCGGGGACAGGGGATGGCTACACCTTC	CASSLPGTGDGYTF
NA	TRBJ1-2	TRBV2	NA	TGTGCCAGCAAGGGGGGGGGCCATAACTATGGCTACACCTTC	CASKGGGHNYGYTF
NA	TRBJ1-2	TRBV7-8	NA	TGTGCCAGCAGCCCGACCGCGACAGGACATGGCTACACCTTC	CASSPTATGHGYTF
TRBD1	TRBJ2-7	TRBV18	NA	TGTGCCAGCTCACCGGGACAGGGGGCTCGCTACGAGCAGTACTTC	CASSPGQGARYEQYF
TRBD1	TRBJ2-2	TRBV5-1	NA	TGCGCCAGCAGCGCGGTAGGCCAGGGGGCCACCGGGGAGCTGTTTTTT	CASSAVGQGATGELFF
TRBD1	TRBJ1-2	TRBV15	few	TGTGCCACCAGCAGAGGGACAGGGAGGGGGCATGGCTACACCTTC	CATSRGTGRGHGYTF
NA	TRBJ2-1	TRBV27	NA	TGTGCCAGCAGGAGGTGGAATGAGCAGTTCTTC	CASRRWNEQFF